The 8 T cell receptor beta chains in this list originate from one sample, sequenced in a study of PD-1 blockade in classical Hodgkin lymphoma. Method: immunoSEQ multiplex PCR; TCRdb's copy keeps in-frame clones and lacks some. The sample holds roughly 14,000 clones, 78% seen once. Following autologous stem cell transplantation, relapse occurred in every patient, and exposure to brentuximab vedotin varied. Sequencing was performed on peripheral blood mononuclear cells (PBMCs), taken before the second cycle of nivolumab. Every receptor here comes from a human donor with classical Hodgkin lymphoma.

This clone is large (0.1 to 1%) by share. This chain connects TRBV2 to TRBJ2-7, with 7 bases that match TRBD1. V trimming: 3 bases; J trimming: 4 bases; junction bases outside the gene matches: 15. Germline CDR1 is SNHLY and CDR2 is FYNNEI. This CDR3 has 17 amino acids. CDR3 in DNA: TGTGCCAGCAGTGAGTTTGAGTCTATAGGGACAGCTTACGAGCAGTACTTC. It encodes CASSEFESIGTAYEQYF.

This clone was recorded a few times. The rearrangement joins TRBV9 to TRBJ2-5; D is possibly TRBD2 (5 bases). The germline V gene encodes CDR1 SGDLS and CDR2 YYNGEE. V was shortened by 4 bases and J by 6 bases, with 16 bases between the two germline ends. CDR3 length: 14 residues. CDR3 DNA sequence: TGTGCCAGCAGCCCGTATCAGGACTGGAAGACCCAGTACTTC. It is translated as CASSPYQDWKTQYF.

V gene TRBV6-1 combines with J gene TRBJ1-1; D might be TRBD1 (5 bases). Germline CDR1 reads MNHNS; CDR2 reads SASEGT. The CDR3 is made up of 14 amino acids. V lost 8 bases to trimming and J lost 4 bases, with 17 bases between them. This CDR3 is CASGRRLGGTEAFF. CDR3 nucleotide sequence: TGTGCCAGCGGGCGCCGACTGGGGGGCACTGAAGCTTTCTTT.

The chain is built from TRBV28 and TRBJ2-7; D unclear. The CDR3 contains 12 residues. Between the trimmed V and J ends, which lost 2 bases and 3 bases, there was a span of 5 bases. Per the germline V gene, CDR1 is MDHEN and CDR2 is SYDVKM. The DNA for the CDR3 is TGTGCCAGCAGTTTAAGGCACTACGAGCAGTACTTC. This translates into CASSLRHYEQYF.

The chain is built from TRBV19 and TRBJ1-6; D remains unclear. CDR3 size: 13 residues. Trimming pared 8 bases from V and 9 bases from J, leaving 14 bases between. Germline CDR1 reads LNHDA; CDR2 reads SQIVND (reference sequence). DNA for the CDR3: TGTGCCAGTGGTCCTGCATCGAGTTCACCCCTCCACTTT. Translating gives CASGPASSSPLHF.

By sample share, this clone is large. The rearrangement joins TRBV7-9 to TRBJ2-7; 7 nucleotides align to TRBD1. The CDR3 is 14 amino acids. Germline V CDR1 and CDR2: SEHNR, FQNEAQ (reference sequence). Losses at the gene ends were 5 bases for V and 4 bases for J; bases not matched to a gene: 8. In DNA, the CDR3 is TGTGCCAGCAGCCTGGGACAGCAAGGGTACGAGCAGTACTTC. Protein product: CASSLGQQGYEQYF.

CDR3 amino acids: CASSQDPRLGGSYNSPLHF. Here the CDR3 DNA reads TGTGCCAGCAGCCAAGATCCCCGATTAGGGGGAAGTTATAATTCACCCCTCCACTTT. This sequence joins TRBV14 and TRBJ1-6, with D perhaps matching TRBD1 (6 bases). The ends were cut back, 0 bases at V and 4 bases at J, with 19 bases in the middle. Germline V gives CDR1 SGHDN, CDR2 FVKESK. The length of the CDR3 is 19 residues. Full variable domain (remainder filled in from reference TRBV14 and TRBJ1-6): EAGVTQFPSHSVIEKGQTVTLRCDPISGHDNLYWYRRVMGKEIKFLLHFVKESKQDESGMPNNRFLAERTGGTYSTLKVQPAELEDSGVYFCASSQDPRLGGSYNSPLHFGNGTRLTVT.

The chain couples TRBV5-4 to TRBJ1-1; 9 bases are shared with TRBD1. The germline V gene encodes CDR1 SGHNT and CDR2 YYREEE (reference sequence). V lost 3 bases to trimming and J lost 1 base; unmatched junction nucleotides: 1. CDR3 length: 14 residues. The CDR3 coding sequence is TGTGCCAGCAGCTCGGGACAGGGGAACACTGAAGCTTTCTTT. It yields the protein CASSSGQGNTEAFF.